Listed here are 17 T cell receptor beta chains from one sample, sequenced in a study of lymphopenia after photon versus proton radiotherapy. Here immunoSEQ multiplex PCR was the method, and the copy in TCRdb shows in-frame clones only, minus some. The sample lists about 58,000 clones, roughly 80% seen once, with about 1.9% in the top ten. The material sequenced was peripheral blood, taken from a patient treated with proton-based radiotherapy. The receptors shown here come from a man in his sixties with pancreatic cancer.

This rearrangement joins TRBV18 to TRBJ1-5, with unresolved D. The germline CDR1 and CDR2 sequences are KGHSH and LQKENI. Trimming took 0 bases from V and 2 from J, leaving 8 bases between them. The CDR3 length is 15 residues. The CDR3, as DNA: TGTGCCAGCTCACCACCGAATCTAGGCAATCAGCCCCAGCATTTT. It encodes CASSPPNLGNQPQHF.

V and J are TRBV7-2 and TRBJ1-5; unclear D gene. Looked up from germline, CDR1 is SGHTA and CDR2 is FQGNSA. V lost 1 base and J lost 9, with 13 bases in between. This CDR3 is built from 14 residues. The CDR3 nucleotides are TGTGCCAGCAGCTTAGAGGGCAGGTTGGCGCCCCAGCATTTT. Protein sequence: CASSLEGRLAPQHF.

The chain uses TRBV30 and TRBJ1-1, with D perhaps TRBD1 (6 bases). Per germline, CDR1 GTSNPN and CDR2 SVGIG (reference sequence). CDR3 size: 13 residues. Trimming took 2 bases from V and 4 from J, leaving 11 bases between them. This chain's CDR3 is CAWSFGQTTEAFF. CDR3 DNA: TGTGCCTGGAGTTTCGGACAGACCACTGAAGCTTTCTTT.

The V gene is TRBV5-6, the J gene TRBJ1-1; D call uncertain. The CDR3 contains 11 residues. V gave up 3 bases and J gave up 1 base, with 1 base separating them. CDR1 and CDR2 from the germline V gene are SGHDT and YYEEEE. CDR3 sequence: CASSSNTEAFF. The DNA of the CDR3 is TGTGCCAGCAGCTCGAACACTGAAGCTTTCTTT.

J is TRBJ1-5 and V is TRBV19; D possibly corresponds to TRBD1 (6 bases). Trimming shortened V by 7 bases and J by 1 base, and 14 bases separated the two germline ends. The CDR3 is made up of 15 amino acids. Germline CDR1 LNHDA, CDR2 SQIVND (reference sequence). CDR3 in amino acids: CASTTIGQSNQPQHF. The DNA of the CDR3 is TGTGCCAGTACCACAATAGGACAGAGCAATCAGCCCCAGCATTTT.

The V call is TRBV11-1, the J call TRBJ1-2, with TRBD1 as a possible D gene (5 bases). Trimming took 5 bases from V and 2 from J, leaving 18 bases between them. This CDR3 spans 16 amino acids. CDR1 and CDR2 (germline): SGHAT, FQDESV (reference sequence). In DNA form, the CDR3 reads TGTGCCAGCAGCAGAGAACCAGGGTCCCCGAACTATGGCTACACCTTC. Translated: CASSREPGSPNYGYTF.

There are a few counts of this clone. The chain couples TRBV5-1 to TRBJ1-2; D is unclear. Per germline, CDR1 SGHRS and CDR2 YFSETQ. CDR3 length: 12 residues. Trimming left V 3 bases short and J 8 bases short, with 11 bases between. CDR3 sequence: CASSSSVEGYTF. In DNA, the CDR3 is TGCGCCAGCAGCTCCTCCGTCGAGGGCTACACCTTC.

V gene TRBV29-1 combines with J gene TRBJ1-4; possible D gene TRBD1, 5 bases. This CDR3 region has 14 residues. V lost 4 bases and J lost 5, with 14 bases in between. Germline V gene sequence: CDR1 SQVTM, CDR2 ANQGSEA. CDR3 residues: CSVAGTGPNEKLFF. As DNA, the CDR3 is TGCAGCGTTGCCGGGACGGGCCCAAATGAAAAACTGTTTTTT.

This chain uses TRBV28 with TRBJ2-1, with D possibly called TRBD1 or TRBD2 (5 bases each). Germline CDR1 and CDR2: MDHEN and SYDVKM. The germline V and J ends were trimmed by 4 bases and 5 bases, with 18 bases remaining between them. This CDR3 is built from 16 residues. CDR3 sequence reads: CASSSYGTGKHNEQFF. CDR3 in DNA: TGTGCCAGCAGTTCCTACGGGACGGGGAAGCACAATGAGCAGTTCTTC.

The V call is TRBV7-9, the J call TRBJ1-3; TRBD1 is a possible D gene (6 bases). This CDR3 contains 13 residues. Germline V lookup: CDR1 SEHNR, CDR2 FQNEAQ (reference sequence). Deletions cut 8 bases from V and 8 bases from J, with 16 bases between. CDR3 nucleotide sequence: TGTGCCAGCGATCCGGGACATTTGGACACCATATATTTT. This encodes CASDPGHLDTIYF. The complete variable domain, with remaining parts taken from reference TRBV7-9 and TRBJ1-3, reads DTGVSQNPRHKITKRGQNVTFRCDPISEHNRLYWYRQTLGQGPEFLTYFQNEAQLEKSRLLSDRFSAERPKGSFSTLEIQRTEQGDSAMYLCASDPGHLDTIYFGEGSWLTVV.

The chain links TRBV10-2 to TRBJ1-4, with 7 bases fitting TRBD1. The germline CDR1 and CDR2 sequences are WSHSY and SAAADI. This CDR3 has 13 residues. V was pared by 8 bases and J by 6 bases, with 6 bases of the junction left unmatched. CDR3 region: CASSQGIDEKLFF. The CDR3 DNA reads TGCGCCAGCTCACAGGGGATTGATGAAAAACTGTTTTTT.

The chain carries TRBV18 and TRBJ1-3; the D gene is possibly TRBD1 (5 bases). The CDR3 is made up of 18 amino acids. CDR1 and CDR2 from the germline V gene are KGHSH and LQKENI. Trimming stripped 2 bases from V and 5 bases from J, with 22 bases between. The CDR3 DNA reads TGTGCCAGCTCACCATACAGGAACGACGGGATCAGCAGAAACACCATATATTTT. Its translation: CASSPYRNDGISRNTIYF.

This CDR3 is CASSPSGALREKLFF. In nucleotides, the CDR3 is TGTGCCAGCAGCCCATCGGGGGCCCTTCGGGAAAAACTGTTTTTT. The V call is TRBV2, the J call TRBJ1-4; perhaps TRBD1 as D (6 bases). V lost 6 bases and J 8 bases, leaving 19 bases between the germline ends. This CDR3 region has 15 residues. Germline-derived CDR1 and CDR2 are SNHLY and FYNNEI.

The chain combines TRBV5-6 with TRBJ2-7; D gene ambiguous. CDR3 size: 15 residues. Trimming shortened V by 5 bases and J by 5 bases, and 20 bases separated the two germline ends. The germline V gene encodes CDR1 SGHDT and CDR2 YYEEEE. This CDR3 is CASSDNAPRTHEQYF. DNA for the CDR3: TGTGCCAGCAGTGATAACGCCCCTCGAACTCACGAGCAGTACTTC.

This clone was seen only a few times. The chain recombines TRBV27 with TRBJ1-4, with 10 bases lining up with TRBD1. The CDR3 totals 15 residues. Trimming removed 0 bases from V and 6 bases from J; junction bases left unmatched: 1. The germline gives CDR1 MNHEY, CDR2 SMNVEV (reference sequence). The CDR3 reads CASSLSGTGDEKLFF. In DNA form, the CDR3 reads TGTGCCAGCAGTTTATCCGGGACAGGGGATGAAAAACTGTTTTTT. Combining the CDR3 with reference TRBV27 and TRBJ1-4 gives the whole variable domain EAQVTQNPRYLITVTGKKLTVTCSQNMNHEYMSWYRQDPGLGLRQIYYSMNVEVTDKGDVPEGYKVSRKEKRNFPLILESPSPNQTSLYFCASSLSGTGDEKLFFGSGTQLSVL.

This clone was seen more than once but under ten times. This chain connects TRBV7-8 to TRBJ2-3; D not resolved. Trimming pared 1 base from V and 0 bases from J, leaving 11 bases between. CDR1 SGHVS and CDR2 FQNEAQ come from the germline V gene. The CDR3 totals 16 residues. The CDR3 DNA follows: TGTGCCAGCAGCTTAGGATTAGGCACTAGCACAGATACGCAGTATTTT. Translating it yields CASSLGLGTSTDTQYF.

The chain's CDR3 is CASGRDTDSYEQYF. The CDR3 DNA is TGTGCCAGCGGCCGGGACACCGACTCCTACGAGCAGTACTTC. The chain carries TRBV2 and TRBJ2-7; D possibly corresponds to TRBD1 (6 bases). CDR3 length: 14 residues. V lost 8 bases, J lost 0 bases, and 14 bases lay in between. Germline V lookup: CDR1 SNHLY, CDR2 FYNNEI.